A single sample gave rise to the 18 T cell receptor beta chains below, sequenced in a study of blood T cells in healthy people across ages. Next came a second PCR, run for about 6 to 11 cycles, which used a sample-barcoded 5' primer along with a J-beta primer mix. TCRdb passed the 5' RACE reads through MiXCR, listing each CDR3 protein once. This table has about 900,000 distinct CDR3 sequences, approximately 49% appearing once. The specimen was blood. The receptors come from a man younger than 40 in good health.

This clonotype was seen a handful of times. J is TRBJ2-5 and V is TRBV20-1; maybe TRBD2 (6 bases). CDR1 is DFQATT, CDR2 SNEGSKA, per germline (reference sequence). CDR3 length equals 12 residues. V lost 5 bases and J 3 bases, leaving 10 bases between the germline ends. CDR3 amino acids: CSAGGTKETQYF. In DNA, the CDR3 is TGCAGTGCTGGGGGGACCAAAGAGACCCAGTACTTC.

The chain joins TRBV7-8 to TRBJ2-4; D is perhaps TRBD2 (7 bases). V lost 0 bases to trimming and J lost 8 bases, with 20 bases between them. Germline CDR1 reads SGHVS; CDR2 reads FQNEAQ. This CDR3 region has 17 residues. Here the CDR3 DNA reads TGTGCCAGCAGCTTAGCGCGCGGGGGCGCAAGGGGGGACATTCAGTACTTC. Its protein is CASSLARGGARGDIQYF.

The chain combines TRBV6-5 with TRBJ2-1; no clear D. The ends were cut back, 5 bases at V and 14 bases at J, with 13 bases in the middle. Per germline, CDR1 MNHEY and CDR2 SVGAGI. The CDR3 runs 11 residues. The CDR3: CASSTPVEEFF. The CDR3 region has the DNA TGTGCCAGCAGTACCCCGGTAGAGGAGTTCTTC.

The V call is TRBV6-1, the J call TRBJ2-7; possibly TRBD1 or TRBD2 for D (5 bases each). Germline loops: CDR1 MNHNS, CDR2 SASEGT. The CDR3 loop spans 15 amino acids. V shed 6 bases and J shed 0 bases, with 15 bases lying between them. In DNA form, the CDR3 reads TGTGCCAGCAGAGGGCCGGGACGGGGCTCCTACGAGCAGTACTTC. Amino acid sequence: CASRGPGRGSYEQYF.

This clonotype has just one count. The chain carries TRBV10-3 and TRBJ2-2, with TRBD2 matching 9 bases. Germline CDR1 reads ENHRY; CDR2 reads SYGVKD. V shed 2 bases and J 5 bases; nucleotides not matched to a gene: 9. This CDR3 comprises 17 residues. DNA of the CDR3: TGTGCCATCAGTGAGACCCTAGCGGGGACTCTTACCGGGGAGCTGTTTTTT. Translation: CAISETLAGTLTGELFF.

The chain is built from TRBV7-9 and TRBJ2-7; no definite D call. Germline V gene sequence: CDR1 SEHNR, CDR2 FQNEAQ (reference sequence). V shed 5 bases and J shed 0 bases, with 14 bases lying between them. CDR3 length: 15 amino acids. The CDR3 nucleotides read TGTGCCAGCAGCCCTATGCCCCAAAACTCCTACGAGCAGTACTTC. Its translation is CASSPMPQNSYEQYF.

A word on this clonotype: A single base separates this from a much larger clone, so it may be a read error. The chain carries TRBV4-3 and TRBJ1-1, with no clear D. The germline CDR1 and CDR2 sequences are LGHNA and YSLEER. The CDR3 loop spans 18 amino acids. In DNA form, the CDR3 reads TGCGCCAGCAGCCAAGATAACGACCGGCCGCAGCTCCACACTGGAGCTTTCTTT. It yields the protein CASSQDNDRPQLHTGAFF.

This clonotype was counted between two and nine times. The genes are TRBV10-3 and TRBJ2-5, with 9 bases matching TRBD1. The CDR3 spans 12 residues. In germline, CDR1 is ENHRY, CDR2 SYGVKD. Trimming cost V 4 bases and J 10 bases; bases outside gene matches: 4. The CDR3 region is CAISGGQGGQYF. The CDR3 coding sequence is TGTGCCATCAGTGGGGGACAGGGCGGCCAGTACTTC.

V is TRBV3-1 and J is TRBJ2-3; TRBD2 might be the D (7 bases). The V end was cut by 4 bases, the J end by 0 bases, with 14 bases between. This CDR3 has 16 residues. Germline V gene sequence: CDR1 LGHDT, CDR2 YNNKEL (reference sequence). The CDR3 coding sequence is TGTGCCAGCAGCCGTGGGGGGGGCACTAGCACAGATACGCAGTATTTT. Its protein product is CASSRGGGTSTDTQYF.

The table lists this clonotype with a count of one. CDR3 in amino acids: CAISETDSDSPLHF. CDR3 DNA: TGTGCCATCAGTGAGACCGACAGTGATTCACCCCTCCACTTT. The V and J genes are TRBV10-3 and TRBJ1-6, with D maybe TRBD1 (5 bases). Germline V CDR1 and CDR2: ENHRY, SYGVKD. Trimming cost V 2 bases and J 8 bases, with 10 bases left between them. This CDR3 comprises 14 residues.

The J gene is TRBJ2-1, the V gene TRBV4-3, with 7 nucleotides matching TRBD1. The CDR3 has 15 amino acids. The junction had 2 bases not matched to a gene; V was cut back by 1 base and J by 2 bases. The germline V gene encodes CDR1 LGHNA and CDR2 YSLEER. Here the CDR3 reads CASSQGDSTYNEQFF. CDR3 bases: TGCGCCAGCAGCCAAGGGGACAGTACCTACAATGAGCAGTTCTTC.

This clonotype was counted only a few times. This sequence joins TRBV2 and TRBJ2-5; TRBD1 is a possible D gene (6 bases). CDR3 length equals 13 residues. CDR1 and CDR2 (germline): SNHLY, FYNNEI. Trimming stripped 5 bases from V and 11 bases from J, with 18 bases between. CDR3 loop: CASSSDSYNEQYF. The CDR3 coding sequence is TGTGCCAGCAGTTCGGACAGTTACAATGAGCAGTACTTC.

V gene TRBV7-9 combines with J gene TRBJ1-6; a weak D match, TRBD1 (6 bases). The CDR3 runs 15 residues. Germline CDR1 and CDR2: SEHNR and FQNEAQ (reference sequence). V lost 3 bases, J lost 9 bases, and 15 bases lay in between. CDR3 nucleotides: TGTGCCAGCAGCTTCCCACAGGGCGTATCTTCACCCCTCCACTTT. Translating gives CASSFPQGVSSPLHF. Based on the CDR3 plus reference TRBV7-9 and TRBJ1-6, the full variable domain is DTGVSQNPRHKITKRGQNVTFRCDPISEHNRLYWYRQTLGQGPEFLTYFQNEAQLEKSRLLSDRFSAERPKGSFSTLEIQRTEQGDSAMYLCASSFPQGVSSPLHFGNGTRLTVT.

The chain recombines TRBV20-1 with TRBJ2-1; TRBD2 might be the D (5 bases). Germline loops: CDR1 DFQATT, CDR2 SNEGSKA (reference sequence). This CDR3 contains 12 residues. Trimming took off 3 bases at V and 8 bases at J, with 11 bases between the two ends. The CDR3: CSASLEDHEQFF. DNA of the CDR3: TGCAGTGCTAGCCTGGAGGACCATGAGCAGTTCTTC.

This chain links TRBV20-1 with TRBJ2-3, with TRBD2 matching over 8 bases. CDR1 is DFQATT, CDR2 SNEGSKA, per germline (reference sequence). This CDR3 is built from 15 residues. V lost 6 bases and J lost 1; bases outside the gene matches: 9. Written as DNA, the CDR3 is TGCAGTGCCCCCAAGGGTAGCGGGGGCACAGATACGCAGTATTTT. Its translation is CSAPKGSGGTDTQYF.

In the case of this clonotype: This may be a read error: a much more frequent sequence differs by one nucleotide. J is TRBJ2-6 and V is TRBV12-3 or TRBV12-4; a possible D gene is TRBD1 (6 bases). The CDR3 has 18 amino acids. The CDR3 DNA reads TGTGCCAGCAGTTTATCCGCGACAGGTGCGTCTGGGGTCAACGTCCTGACTTTC. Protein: CASSLSATGASGVNVLTF.

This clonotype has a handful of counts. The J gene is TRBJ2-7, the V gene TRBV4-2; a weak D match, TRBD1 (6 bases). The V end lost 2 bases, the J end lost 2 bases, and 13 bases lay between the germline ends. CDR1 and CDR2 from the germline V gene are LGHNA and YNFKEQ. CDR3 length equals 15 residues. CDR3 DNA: TGTGCCAGCAGCCAACTAACGACAGGTCCCTACGAGCAGTACTTC. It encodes CASSQLTTGPYEQYF.

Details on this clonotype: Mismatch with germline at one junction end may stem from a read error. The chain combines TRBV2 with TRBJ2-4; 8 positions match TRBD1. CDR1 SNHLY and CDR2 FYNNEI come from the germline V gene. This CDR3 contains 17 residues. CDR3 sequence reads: CASTRGAGGAAKSIQYF. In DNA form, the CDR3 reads TGCGCCAGCACCCGAGGGGCAGGGGGCGCCGCCAAAAGCATTCAGTACTTC.